Listed below are T cell receptor beta chains from one sample, sequenced in a study of tumor-infiltrating lymphocytes in primary liver carcinoma. TCRdb fed the multiplex PCR reads into MiXCR, producing one record per CDR3 protein. The sample consists of around 120,000 distinct CDR3 sequences, 50% to 70% of them appearing once. Sequencing used liver tumor tissue from sampling region 1. Source of these receptors: a woman aged 60-75 years with primary liver carcinoma and hepatitis B virus infection. CDR3s include the opening cysteine and the closing phenylalanine or tryptophan. D genes are given only for firm matches. Size tells how often a clone was seen (once, few, many) or the class of an expanded clone, and some rows leave it out.

DNA	CDR3	size	D	J	V
TGTGCCAGCAGTTTGGTTAACGGGAGGGCTGGGGTCAACGTCCTGACTTTC	CASSLVNGRAGVNVLTF	once	TRBD2	TRBJ2-6	TRBV28
TGTGCCAGCGGAGAGACAGTACCACCCTACGAGCAGTACTTC	CASGETVPPYEQYF	few	-	TRBJ2-7	TRBV28
TGTGCCAGCAGCTTAGGAATTAGAAGAACGGGGGAGCTGTTTTTT	CASSLGIRRTGELFF	once	-	TRBJ2-2	TRBV11-3
TGTGCCAGCAGCTACTCCCGTGGTAGCGAGAGAAAGACCCAGTATTTC	CASSYSRGSERKTQYF	-	-	TRBJ2-5	TRBV11-2
TGTGCCAGCAGCTCCGTCTACGAGCAGTACTTC	CASSSVYEQYF	few	-	TRBJ2-7	TRBV5-6
TGCAGTGTCGGAGGCCAGTTCCCGTCTGTTGGTATGGACTATGGCTACACCTTC	CSVGGQFPSVGMDYGYTF	-	-	TRBJ1-2	TRBV29-1
TGTGCCATCACATGGAGCGAAGGATTCTCCTATAATTCACCCCTCCACTTT	CAITWSEGFSYNSPLHF	once	-	TRBJ1-6	TRBV11-2
TGTGCCAGTAGTAAACAGGGGAATGGCAATCAGCCCCAGCATTTT	CASSKQGNGNQPQHF	few	TRBD1	TRBJ1-5	TRBV19
TGTGCCAGCAGCACCGGAAGGGGACTGGCGGGAAACACCGGGGAGCTGTTTTTT	CASSTGRGLAGNTGELFF	-	-	TRBJ2-2	TRBV11-2
TGTGCCAGCAGCCAATCCTCCCCGGGACAGGCCAATGAAAAACTGTTTTTT	CASSQSSPGQANEKLFF	few	TRBD1	TRBJ1-4	TRBV7-9
TGTGCCAGCAGCGCCGGGACTAGCGGCACCTCCTACAATAAGCAGTTCTTC	CASSAGTSGTSYNKQFF	-	TRBD2	TRBJ2-1	TRBV12-3/TRBV12-4
TGTGCCAGCAGCTTAGCAGGGTCCCGGGGCTATGGCTACACCTTC	CASSLAGSRGYGYTF	few	-	TRBJ1-2	TRBV7-8
TGCGCCAGCAGCTTGGACGACAGTAGGAATTCACCCCTCCACTTT	CASSLDDSRNSPLHF	many	-	TRBJ1-6	TRBV5-1
TGTGCCAGCAGCTTAGATCCGACATACAGCTACACCTTC	CASSLDPTYSYTF	-	-	TRBJ1-2	TRBV11-2
TGCGCCAGCCGAACGACTAGCACAGATACGCAGTATTTT	CASRTTSTDTQYF	-	-	TRBJ2-3	TRBV5-1
TGTGCCAGCAGTTTATGGACAGGGGGCCGTCCGGAGGAGCAGTACTTC	CASSLWTGGRPEEQYF	few	TRBD1	TRBJ2-7	TRBV28
TGTGCCAGCAGCTTGGCCGGGCCCCGGATCTTC	CASSLAGPRIF	-	-	TRBJ2-7	TRBV5-8
TGTGCCAGCAGCCCCAGCGGGGGGGCAGTCTACGAGCAGTACTTC	CASSPSGGAVYEQYF	-	TRBD2	TRBJ2-7	TRBV28
TGTGCCAGCAGCTCAACTAGCGGTCCATACAATGAGCAGTTCTTC	CASSSTSGPYNEQFF	-	TRBD2	TRBJ2-1	TRBV11-1
TGTGCCGGCAGTTACTCGATAGCGGGGAACGGGAACACTGAAGCTCTCTTT	CAGSYSIAGNGNTEALF	-	-	TRBJ1-1	TRBV6-5
TGTGCCAGCGGCCTGCGGCGGAGCTCCTACAATGAGCGGTTCTTC	CASGLRRSSYNERFF	-	-	TRBJ2-1	TRBV11-2
TGTTCCAGCAGCTTGTTTGGGGGTTCGGGGATAGATACGCAGTATTTT	CSSSLFGGSGIDTQYF	-	-	TRBJ2-3	TRBV11-2
TGTGCCAGCTGCCGGGGGCAGGATTATCAGCCCCAGCATTTT	CASCRGQDYQPQHF	once	-	TRBJ1-5	TRBV7-9
TGTGCCAGCAGTCCCGGGACAGGGGGCGCCGGTGGTCAGCCCCAGCATTTT	CASSPGTGGAGGQPQHF	few	TRBD1	TRBJ1-5	TRBV2
TGTGCCAGCAGCTCCGACCGTCCAGATACACAGTATTTT	CASSSDRPDTQYF	-	-	TRBJ2-3	TRBV11-2
TGTGCCAGCAGCTCCATCGGCAGGGGAACTAACTATGGCTACACCTTC	CASSSIGRGTNYGYTF	-	-	TRBJ1-2	TRBV5-4
TGTGCCAGCAGCAAAGCCGATTTGCCCCCCATAGATACGCAGTATTTT	CASSKADLPPIDTQYF	-	-	TRBJ2-3	TRBV21-1
TGTGCCAGCAGTCCCACCCGGAGGCCTAGCGGGGCACACTCCTACGAGCAGTACTTC	CASSPTRRPSGAHSYEQYF	-	TRBD2	TRBJ2-7	TRBV27
TGTACCAGCAGCTTGGTCGGGGGGCTTCCGGACGGCTACACCTTC	CTSSLVGGLPDGYTF	-	-	TRBJ1-2	TRBV5-6
TGTAGCGTTAAGCCGACTAGCGAGAGTTCCTACGAGCAGTACTTC	CSVKPTSESSYEQYF	-	TRBD2	TRBJ2-7	TRBV29-1
TGTGCCTGGGAGCTATTCGGGAGAACCTACGAGCAGTACTTC	CAWELFGRTYEQYF	-	-	TRBJ2-7	TRBV30
TGTGCCAGCAGCCACTTAGCGGCGAACAATGAGCAGTCCTTC	CASSHLAANNEQSF	-	-	TRBJ2-1	TRBV14
TGTGTCAGCAGCTTAGATCTGGGAGCAATCCATGGCTACACCTTC	CVSSLDLGAIHGYTF	-	-	TRBJ1-2	TRBV11-2
TGTGCCAGCAGCCCAGGACTAACTGGACCAGATACGCAGTATTTT	CASSPGLTGPDTQYF	-	-	TRBJ2-3	TRBV11-2
TGTGCCAGCAGCTTCGGGGGGGCCGCGAACACCGGGGAGCTGTTTTTT	CASSFGGAANTGELFF	-	TRBD2	TRBJ2-2	TRBV5-5
TGTGCCAGCAGTTCTCTCGCGAGCGGGGAGGTGGCCTATGAGCAGTTCTTC	CASSSLASGEVAYEQFF	once	TRBD2	TRBJ2-1	TRBV28
TGTGCCAGCATGGGAAGGCACTCTGGGGCCAACGTCCTGACTTTC	CASMGRHSGANVLTF	-	-	TRBJ2-6	TRBV28
TGCGCCAGCAGTCCCGCGTGGGGGGCCCAAGAGCAGTTCTTC	CASSPAWGAQEQFF	-	-	TRBJ2-1	TRBV11-2
TGTGCCAGCAGCCAAGAAGCCACTAGCGGGACGCAGAACGAGCAGTTCTTC	CASSQEATSGTQNEQFF	-	TRBD2	TRBJ2-1	TRBV4-2
TGTGCCAGCAGCCCGACGAGAGTGGGCTCGAGGCAGCCCCAGCATTTT	CASSPTRVGSRQPQHF	-	-	TRBJ1-5	TRBV7-8
TGTGCCAGCAGTTTCCGACTAGCGGGAGAAGGGGAGACCCAGTACTTC	CASSFRLAGEGETQYF	many	TRBD2	TRBJ2-5	TRBV12-3/TRBV12-4
TGTGCCAGCAGTACAGGTGGGGCCCAGTACTTC	CASSTGGAQYF	-	-	TRBJ2-5	TRBV11-2
TGTGCCAGCAGCCGAGCGACAGGGGAGACGCAGTATTTT	CASSRATGETQYF	-	TRBD1	TRBJ2-3	TRBV7-9
TGCAGCGTTAAAAGACAGGCTAACTATGGCTACACCTTC	CSVKRQANYGYTF	once	-	TRBJ1-2	TRBV29-1
TGCGCCAGCAGCTTGGGGACAGGGAGCTCCTACGAGCAGTACTTC	CASSLGTGSSYEQYF	few	TRBD1	TRBJ2-7	TRBV5-1
TGTGCCAGCAGCTTAAGGGAGACGACCTACAATGAGCAATTCTTC	CASSLRETTYNEQFF	-	-	TRBJ2-1	TRBV11-1
TGTGCCAGCAGCTACCCCGGACAGAAAGCTAACTATGGCTACACCTTC	CASSYPGQKANYGYTF	many	-	TRBJ1-2	TRBV6-6
TGTGCCAGCAGCTTAGAGAGCGGGAGTGTTAGTGAACAGTCCTTC	CASSLESGSVSEQSF	few	TRBD2	TRBJ2-1	TRBV11-2
TGTGCCAGCAGTGTCAGGGGGACTAATGGAAAACTGTTTTTT	CASSVRGTNGKLFF	-	TRBD1	TRBJ1-4	TRBV6-1
TGTGCCAGCAGCTTCGGAGGGGGCGCTTGGACTGAAGCTTTCTTT	CASSFGGGAWTEAFF	many	TRBD1	TRBJ1-1	TRBV11-1
TGTGCCAGCAGTTCCGCAGCCTACAATGAGCACTTCTTC	CASSSAAYNEHFF	-	-	TRBJ2-1	TRBV28
TGTGCCAGCAGCCTGGGGGCTACGTGGCGAGAGACCCAGTACTTC	CASSLGATWRETQYF	once	-	TRBJ2-5	TRBV5-5
TGTGCCAGCACCAGAAACTATGGCTACACCTTC	CASTRNYGYTF	many	-	TRBJ1-2	TRBV6-6
TGTGCCAGCAGTTCGGGACGGCGTGAAGCTTTCTTT	CASSSGRREAFF	many	-	TRBJ1-1	TRBV12-3/TRBV12-4
TGTGTCAGCAGTGATCGACAGGACCCCCTGGGAGGCTACACCTTC	CVSSDRQDPLGGYTF	-	-	TRBJ1-2	TRBV11-1
TGTGCCAGCAGGGAGTCCGGAGGCAATCAGTCCCAGCATTTT	CASRESGGNQSQHF	-	-	TRBJ1-5	TRBV6-6